Following are 30 T cell receptor beta chains from one sample sequenced in a study of molecular identifiers for immune sequencing clone quantification (dated 2018 in TCRdb). Preparation of the library involved PCR. Sequencing used a NextSeq 500. The public reads were run again by TCRdb, first through fastp at Q25 and then through MiXCR, and only productive beta chains were kept. Each record represents a unique CDR3 protein, reported with the most common genes and DNA among its rows. Across this sample there are about half a million distinct CDR3 sequences, with around 25% seen only once. The ten largest clonotypes hold 0.7% to 0.9% of the sample. Sequencing was carried out using naive CD8+ T cells from blood, with Jurkat cell RNA spiked in. This specimen's cell subset or site label, interpreted: FACS-sorted CD8+CD4-CCR7+CD45RA+ naive T cells. The receptors were sampled from a human donor in good health. Some libraries in this study had Jurkat cell RNA spiked in.

V and J are TRBV27 and TRBJ2-3, with 11 positions matching TRBD2. Germline assignment: CDR1 MNHEY and CDR2 SMNVEV (reference sequence). J gave up 2 bases and V 5 bases, and 12 bases lay outside the gene matches. The CDR3 has 18 residues. The CDR3 bases are TGTGCCAGCAGTACCCCTCGGCTAGCGGGGGGTTACACAGATACGCAGTATTTT. Its protein product is CASSTPRLAGGYTDTQYF.

Many counts were recorded for this clonotype. This chain uses TRBV20-1 with TRBJ1-1; D not resolved. This CDR3 is built from 14 residues. Trimming pared 6 bases from V and 6 bases from J, leaving 20 bases between. CDR1 and CDR2 (germline): DFQATT, SNEGSKA (reference sequence). Written as DNA, the CDR3 is TGCAGTGCCCTCAACCGGTTCGGGGAGCCTGAAGCTTTCTTT. Encoded protein: CSALNRFGEPEAFF.

A note on this clonotype: Given a much more abundant clone one base away, this may be a read error. This chain uses TRBV29-1 with TRBJ1-1; maybe TRBD1 (6 bases). This CDR3 contains 13 residues. The ends were cut back, 7 bases at V and 4 bases at J, with 16 bases in the middle. From germline, CDR1 is SQVTM and CDR2 ANQGSEA. CDR3 coding DNA: TGCAGCGCCAGATACAGGGATCGCACTGAAGCTTTCTTT. Its protein is CSARYRDRTEAFF. Full variable domain (outside the CDR3, taken from reference TRBV29-1 and TRBJ1-1): SAVISQKPSRDICQRGTSLTIQCQVDSQVTMMFWYRQQPGQSLTLIATANQGSEATYESGFVIDKFPISRPNLTFSTLTVSNMSPEDSSIYLCSARYRDRTEAFFGQGTRLTVV.

A note on this clonotype: Relative to the germline gene, one junction end is altered; a read error may explain this. The chain uses TRBV7-6 and TRBJ1-1; D is possibly TRBD1 (5 bases). Germline CDR1 is SGHVS and CDR2 is FNYEAQ. CDR3 length: 16 residues. The CDR3 region has the DNA TGTGCCAGCAGCTTAGCCTCGGCAGGGTCGAACGCTGAAGCTTTCTTT. Translating gives CASSLASAGSNAEAFF.

The V and J genes are TRBV3-1 and TRBJ2-3; perhaps TRBD2 as D (6 bases). There are 16 residues in the CDR3. The germline gives CDR1 LGHDT, CDR2 YNNKEL (reference sequence). Trimming took 0 bases from V and 4 from J, leaving 14 bases between them. CDR3 sequence reads: CASSQDGFGSADTQYF. Written as DNA, the CDR3 is TGTGCCAGCAGCCAAGATGGGTTCGGGAGTGCAGATACGCAGTATTTT.

This clonotype was observed a handful of times. CDR3 protein: CASSLWTVGLGGSPLHF. The CDR3 nucleotides are TGTGCCAGTAGTTTATGGACGGTGGGGTTGGGTGGTTCACCCCTCCACTTT. The V gene is TRBV19, the J gene TRBJ1-6, with D uncertain. With 5 bases removed from V and 9 bases from J, the gap between germline ends came to 23 bases. Germline V lookup: CDR1 LNHDA, CDR2 SQIVND (reference sequence). This CDR3 has 17 residues.

This clonotype has more than one count but fewer than ten. CDR3 sequence: CASSYRRGTGDFYIQYF. The CDR3 coding sequence is TGTGCCAGCAGTTACCGGCGCGGGACAGGGGATTTTTACATTCAGTACTTC. The chain employs TRBV6-2 or TRBV6-3 and TRBJ2-4; 10 bases are a match to TRBD1. Germline values: CDR1 MNHEY, CDR2 SVGEGT. This CDR3 has 17 amino acids. V dropped 2 bases and J dropped 8; count of bases not matched to a gene: 12.

This clonotype appeared a few times. The rearrangement uses TRBV7-2 and TRBJ2-2; 12 positions match TRBD2. From germline, CDR1 is SGHTA and CDR2 FQGNSA. The CDR3 covers 17 residues. Germline trimming cut 8 bases from V and 4 bases from J; bases unmatched to any gene: 11. CDR3 residues: CASSKTLAGGPTGELFF. DNA for the CDR3: TGTGCCAGCTCAAAAACACTAGCGGGGGGCCCCACCGGGGAGCTGTTTTTT.

The sample holds a few counts of this clonotype. The chain combines TRBV7-2 with TRBJ2-3, with 10 bases fitting TRBD1. The CDR3 loop spans 15 amino acids. V shed 3 bases and J 6 bases; nucleotides not matched to a gene: 6. The germline gives CDR1 SGHTA, CDR2 FQGNSA. As DNA, the CDR3 is TGTGCCAGCAGCTTGAGACAGGGGGCTTTTGATACGCAGTATTTT. It specifies CASSLRQGAFDTQYF.

This clonotype was picked up a small number of times. J is TRBJ1-3 and V is TRBV4-3; TRBD1 might be the D (5 bases). The CDR3 loop spans 18 amino acids. Germline CDR1 and CDR2: LGHNA and YSLEER. V lost 0 bases and J lost 0, with 15 bases in between. The CDR3 DNA reads TGCGCCAGCAGCCAAGATCGATCAGGGTTGCACTCTGGAAACACCATATATTTT. This gives the protein CASSQDRSGLHSGNTIYF.

This chain joins TRBV30 and TRBJ2-2, with unresolved D. Trimming removed 1 base from V and 2 bases from J, with 2 bases in between. The germline V gene has CDR1 GTSNPN and CDR2 SVGIG (reference sequence). The CDR3 loop spans 12 amino acids. The CDR3 here is CAWSDNTGELFF. In nucleotides, the CDR3 is TGTGCCTGGAGTGACAACACCGGGGAGCTGTTTTTT.

This clonotype occurred a few times. The genes are TRBV6-6 and TRBJ1-4; possible D gene TRBD1, 5 bases. Germline-derived CDR1 and CDR2 are MNHNY and SVGAGI (reference sequence). This CDR3 has 16 residues. Trimming stripped 5 bases from V and 5 bases from J, with 18 bases between. CDR3 DNA: TGTGCCAGCAGTCAGTGGGGGGTGGGGATAAATGAAAAACTGTTTTTT. Its protein is CASSQWGVGINEKLFF.

V usage is TRBV11-1 and J usage is TRBJ1-1; 8 nucleotides agree with TRBD1. CDR3 length equals 15 residues. The V gene end was trimmed by 5 bases and the J gene end by 2 bases; junction bases not matched to a gene: 7. Germline CDR1 is SGHAT and CDR2 is FQDESV (reference sequence). In DNA, the CDR3 is TGTGCCAGCAGCCGAAAGACAGGGGTAAACACTGAAGCTTTCTTT. This translates into CASSRKTGVNTEAFF.

This clonotype has a count of ten or more. The chain is built from TRBV12-3 or TRBV12-4 and TRBJ2-7; 8 nucleotides align to TRBD2. This CDR3 is built from 15 residues. V dropped 5 bases and J dropped 5; count of bases not matched to a gene: 11. CDR3 DNA: TGTGCCAGCAGTCCGCCGGGACTAGTGTCGGACGAGCAGTACTTC. Protein sequence: CASSPPGLVSDEQYF.

The rearrangement joins TRBV7-6 to TRBJ1-5; 7 nucleotides align to TRBD1. V lost 5 bases to trimming and J lost 5 bases; unmatched junction nucleotides: 3. There are 13 residues in the CDR3. Germline CDR1 SGHVS, CDR2 FNYEAQ. This CDR3 is CASSRDRYQPQHF. The CDR3 region has the DNA TGTGCCAGCAGCCGGGACAGATATCAGCCCCAGCATTTT.

In this sample, this clonotype turned up many times. This chain uses TRBV5-4 with TRBJ2-3; D is possibly TRBD1 (6 bases). CDR1 SGHNT and CDR2 YYREEE come from the germline V gene (reference sequence). Trimming removed 4 bases at V and 0 bases at J, with 12 bases between. This CDR3 is 15 amino acids long. The CDR3 DNA follows: TGTGCCAGCAGCACAGGGACAACTAGCACAGATACGCAGTATTTT. Amino acid sequence: CASSTGTTSTDTQYF.

This clonotype was counted between two and nine times. The DNA of the CDR3 is TGCAGCGTGACCAGGGACAGGGCGGACGAGCAGTACTTC. Amino acid sequence: CSVTRDRADEQYF. The chain recombines TRBV29-1 with TRBJ2-7, with 9 bases that match TRBD1. This CDR3 spans 13 amino acids. The germline gives CDR1 SQVTM, CDR2 ANQGSEA. V was pared by 6 bases and J by 5 bases, with 8 bases of the junction left unmatched.

The genes are TRBV11-3 and TRBJ2-7, with D possibly being TRBD1 (6 bases). The germline CDR1 and CDR2 sequences are SGHNT and YENEEA. The CDR3 is 13 amino acids. The germline V and J ends were trimmed by 6 bases and 5 bases, with 14 bases remaining between them. CDR3 DNA: TGTGCCAGCAGTTCCCTACAGGGCCACGAGCAGTACTTC. It translates to CASSSLQGHEQYF.

This clonotype was recorded at least ten times. This chain connects TRBV29-1 to TRBJ2-3, with D hard to call. V lost 1 base and J lost 5, with 13 bases in between. CDR1 and CDR2 (germline): SQVTM, ANQGSEA. The CDR3 spans 14 residues. CDR3 sequence (DNA): TGCAGCGTTGAAGTTGGGCTAGTCGTAGATACGCAGTATTTT. It is translated as CSVEVGLVVDTQYF.

This clonotype was observed at least ten times. The chain couples TRBV20-1 to TRBJ2-7; D call uncertain. The CDR3 spans 10 residues. V gave up 4 bases and J gave up 3 bases, with 4 bases separating them. CDR1 and CDR2 from the germline V gene are DFQATT and SNEGSKA (reference sequence). The CDR3 region has the DNA TGCAGTGCTAAACTCTACGAGCAGTACTTC. This sequence encodes CSAKLYEQYF.

Comments on this clonotype: This may be a read error, as it is one base from a much larger clone. V usage is TRBV7-9 and J usage is TRBJ2-2, with D perhaps matching TRBD2 (5 bases). The CDR3 sequence is 14 residues long. Germline V CDR1 and CDR2: SEHNR, FQNEAQ (reference sequence). In nucleotides, the CDR3 is TGTGCCAGCAGCTTCGTGCTGGATTCCGGGGAGCTGCTTTTT. Protein product: CASSFVLDSGELLF.

This clonotype occurred a few times. This chain joins TRBV7-6 and TRBJ2-7; TRBD1 or TRBD2 may be the D gene (6 bases each). This CDR3 is 15 amino acids long. Germline V gene lookup returns CDR1 SGHVS and CDR2 FNYEAQ. Deletions cut 0 bases from V and 6 bases from J, with 15 bases between. CDR3 sequence: CASSLALGGKGEQYF. CDR3 nucleotides: TGTGCCAGCAGCTTAGCGCTGGGGGGCAAGGGCGAGCAGTACTTC.

This clonotype was recorded a few times. The rearrangement links TRBV5-5 to TRBJ2-5, with TRBD2 identical over 11 bases. This CDR3 contains 15 residues. Germline CDR1 is SGHKS and CDR2 is YYEKEE (reference sequence). J was trimmed by 5 bases and V by 4 bases; bases with no gene match: 7. The CDR3 region is CASSQLAGARETQYF. CDR3 DNA sequence: TGTGCCAGCAGCCAACTAGCGGGGGCCCGGGAGACCCAGTACTTC.

V usage is TRBV20-1 and J usage is TRBJ1-1; TRBD1 matches at 7 bases. This CDR3 is built from 14 residues. The germline CDR1 and CDR2 sequences are DFQATT and SNEGSKA (reference sequence). The V segment lost 3 bases and the J segment 3 bases; nucleotides outside the gene matches: 7. The DNA for the CDR3 is TGCAGTGCTAGTCCAACAGGGGTAGACACTGAAGCTTTCTTT. It is translated as CSASPTGVDTEAFF.

Points on this clonotype: Germline is not matched at one junction end, which may reflect a read error. This rearrangement joins TRBV6-2 or TRBV6-3 to TRBJ1-5; tentative D call: TRBD1 (6 bases). The CDR3 has 16 residues. CDR1 is MNHEY and CDR2 is SVGEGT in the germline V gene. The CDR3 protein is CARSTWGGRINQPQHF. The DNA for the CDR3 is TGTGCCCGCAGTACCTGGGGGGGCCGGATCAATCAGCCCCAGCATTTT.

There are a few counts of this clonotype. The chain uses TRBV24-1 and TRBJ2-1; 13 bases fit TRBD2. CDR1 is KGHDR, CDR2 SFDVKD, per germline. J gave up 8 bases and V 4 bases, and 4 bases lay outside the gene matches. The CDR3 has 15 amino acids. The CDR3 protein is CATSEGLAGAYEQFF. The CDR3 nucleotides are TGTGCCACCAGTGAAGGACTAGCGGGAGCCTATGAGCAGTTCTTC.

The CDR3 bases are TGCAGCGTTGTCCCGGTGCCCCCGGGGACAGATACGCAGTATTTT. Amino acid sequence: CSVVPVPPGTDTQYF. This sequence joins TRBV29-1 and TRBJ2-3; D might be TRBD2 (5 bases). The CDR3 is 15 amino acids. Germline V lookup: CDR1 SQVTM, CDR2 ANQGSEA. The germline V and J ends were trimmed by 4 bases and 3 bases, with 17 bases remaining between them.

At least ten counts were recorded for this clonotype. The CDR3 bases are TGTGCCAGCAGCTCAACGGGGAGCACAGATACGCAGTATTTT. Translated, it gives CASSSTGSTDTQYF. The J gene is TRBJ2-3, the V gene TRBV7-9; TRBD2 is a possible D gene (5 bases). The germline V gene has CDR1 SEHNR and CDR2 FQNEAQ (reference sequence). The CDR3 spans 14 residues. V lost 4 bases and J 0 bases, leaving 8 bases between the germline ends.

Notes on this clonotype: This may be a read error: a much more frequent sequence differs by one nucleotide. A read error is likely, as this CDR3 ends without the conserved phenylalanine or tryptophan. V is TRBV29-1 and J is TRBJ2-7; 9 bases line up with TRBD1. The germline gives CDR1 SQVTM, CDR2 ANQGSEA. The CDR3 totals 12 residues. With 7 bases clipped from V and 2 bases from J, the junction kept 3 bases outside the gene matches. The CDR3 DNA sequence: TGCAGCGCCGGGACAGGGACCTACGAGCAGTACCTC. This encodes CSAGTGTYEQYL.

As for this clonotype: A much larger clone is a single base away; this may be a read error. This sequence joins TRBV9 and TRBJ2-3; possibly TRBD1 or TRBD2 for D (6 bases each). In germline, CDR1 is SGDLS, CDR2 YYNGEE. CDR3 length: 18 amino acids. The CDR3 nucleotides are TGTGCCAGCTGCGTAGCCCCCAGGTCCCAGGAGGGGGCAGATACGCAGTATTTT. This encodes CASCVAPRSQEGADTQYF.